This T cell receptor beta chain comes out of a study of CD8 T cells in ankylosing spondylitis. Study-level points and caveats: A TCR beta motif of under 10 highly homologous variants appeared characteristic of ankylosing spondylitis blood.

Library preparation for TCR beta used quantitative 5'-RACE with molecular barcodes. TCRdb itself ran the 5' RACE reads through MiXCR, one entry per CDR3 protein. This table has about 100,000 distinct CDR3 sequences, almost 8.5% appearing once. The CDR3 runs to 16 residues. Germline-derived CDR1 and CDR2 are SGHDN and FVKESK. The trim removed 0 bases at V and 1 base at J, leaving 3 bases unmatched. This clonotype was seen many times. Its cognate antigen is unknown. Sequenced material: blood, either unsorted or a sorted T cell fraction (not recorded which). The chain combines TRBV14 with TRBJ2-1, with 7 positions matching TRBD2. The TCR was taken from a male donor with ankylosing spondylitis or in good health (not recorded which). The CDR3 spells CASSQDHGGSYNEQFF. The DNA of the CDR3 is TGTGCCAGCAGCCAAGATCACGGGGGGTCCTACAATGAGCAGTTCTTC.